The 27 T cell receptor beta chains below come from one sample, sequenced in a study of blood T cell repertoires in COVID-19. This table comes from immunoSEQ multiplex PCR, and its TCRdb copy is limited to in-frame clones, with some not included. This table holds under 200,000 clones, roughly 80% found once. The sequenced material came from PBMCs or T cells enriched from blood (not recorded which). These receptor sequences come from a woman aged 60-70 years who had recovered from COVID-19.

The chain uses TRBV29-1 and TRBJ1-1; D might be TRBD1 (6 bases). V dropped 3 bases and J dropped 5 bases, with 10 bases sitting between them. The germline V gene has CDR1 SQVTM and CDR2 ANQGSEA. The CDR3 runs to 12 residues. As DNA, the CDR3 is TGCAGCGTTGATCCCCAGGGGACTGAAGCTTTCTTT. This codes for CSVDPQGTEAFF.

This chain uses TRBV5-5 with TRBJ2-1, with 7 bases aligning to TRBD1. The V gene end was trimmed by 1 base and the J gene end by 6 bases; junction bases not matched to a gene: 4. Germline V gene data show CDR1 as SGHKS and CDR2 as YYEKEE (reference sequence). The length of the CDR3 is 14 residues. CDR3 in DNA: TGTGCCAGCAGCTTGAGACAGGGTTTCAATGAGCAGTTCTTC. Translating gives CASSLRQGFNEQFF.

The V call is TRBV21-1, the J call TRBJ1-1. TRBV21-1 is a pseudogene segment. CDR3 length: 14 amino acids. CDR3 region: CASSPLLVNTEAFF. The CDR3 nucleotides read TGTGCCAGCAGCCCCTTGTTAGTGAACACTGAAGCTTTCTTT.

The V and J genes are TRBV27 and TRBJ2-4; D may be TRBD1 (6 bases). With 5 bases removed from V and 0 bases from J, the gap between germline ends came to 14 bases. There are 16 residues in the CDR3. Per germline, CDR1 MNHEY and CDR2 SMNVEV (reference sequence). The CDR3 protein is CASSGQRLLAKNIQYF. The CDR3 DNA reads TGTGCCAGCAGTGGACAGCGCCTCTTAGCCAAAAACATTCAGTACTTC.

In DNA, the CDR3 is TGTGCCAGCAGCCAAGATCCCGGACAGGGGGGCCACGAGCAGTACTTC. Amino acids: CASSQDPGQGGHEQYF. The chain joins TRBV3-1 (or the pseudogene TRBV3-2) to TRBJ2-7; 10 bases line up with TRBD1. V trimming: 0 bases; J trimming: 5 bases; junction bases outside the gene matches: 7. Germline values: CDR1 LGHDT, CDR2 YNNKEL (reference sequence). The CDR3 sequence is 16 residues long.

The gene calls are TRBV27 and TRBJ1-1, with TRBD1 identical over 8 bases. The CDR3 sequence is 13 residues long. Germline lookup yields CDR1 MNHEY and CDR2 SMNVEV (reference sequence). The junction had 1 base not matched to a gene; V was cut back by 4 bases and J by 3 bases. For the CDR3, the DNA is TGTGCCAGCAGTTGGACAGGGCACACTGAAGCTTTCTTT. It codes for CASSWTGHTEAFF.

The rearrangement joins TRBV4-2 to TRBJ1-6; 10 nucleotides line up with TRBD1. The V segment lost 4 bases and the J segment 10 bases; nucleotides outside the gene matches: 7. Germline V CDR1 and CDR2: LGHNA, YNFKEQ. This CDR3 has 15 amino acids. The CDR3 region is CASSRDRTGGSPLHF. CDR3 bases: TGTGCCAGCAGCCGAGACCGGACAGGGGGGTCACCCCTCCACTTT.

This clone was found a few times. This rearrangement joins TRBV9 to TRBJ2-3; D is possibly TRBD1 (5 bases). Germline V gene data show CDR1 as SGDLS and CDR2 as YYNGEE. The CDR3 is made up of 15 amino acids. The V gene lost 5 bases and the J gene lost 2 bases, with 15 bases spanning the gap. CDR3 coding DNA: TGTGCCAGCAGTTTAGGGGATCCCGACACAGATACGCAGTATTTT. Amino acids: CASSLGDPDTDTQYF.

This rearrangement joins TRBV30 to TRBJ2-2; D unresolved. There are 15 residues in the CDR3. Germline CDR1 reads GTSNPN; CDR2 reads SVGIG (reference sequence). Trimming pared 7 bases from V and 4 bases from J, leaving 19 bases between. The CDR3, as DNA: TGTGCCTACTTAACAACGAGGCTTCTCACCGGGGAGCTGTTTTTT. Amino acids: CAYLTTRLLTGELFF.

This clone was observed once. The rearrangement links TRBV6-5 to TRBJ1-1; TRBD1 is a possible D gene (5 bases). V was trimmed by 5 bases and J by 5 bases, leaving 18 bases between them. CDR1 is MNHEY and CDR2 is SVGAGI in the germline V gene. The CDR3 has 15 amino acids. CDR3 bases: TGTGCCAGCAGTCTTACCGGGGGGAGAGGAACTGAAGCTTTCTTT. Protein: CASSLTGGRGTEAFF.

The chain joins TRBV29-1 to TRBJ1-3; D gene ambiguous. The V end lost 3 bases, the J end lost 0 bases, and 6 bases lay between the germline ends. The CDR3 covers 13 residues. Looked up from germline, CDR1 is SQVTM and CDR2 is ANQGSEA. The CDR3, as DNA: TGCAGCGTTGACGGGAGCTCTGGAAACACCATATATTTT. Amino acids: CSVDGSSGNTIYF. The full variable domain, completed using reference TRBV29-1 and TRBJ1-3, is SAVISQKPSRDICQRGTSLTIQCQVDSQVTMMFWYRQQPGQSLTLIATANQGSEATYESGFVIDKFPISRPNLTFSTLTVSNMSPEDSSIYLCSVDGSSGNTIYFGEGSWLTVV.

This rearrangement joins TRBV30 to TRBJ1-1; D not certain. CDR3 length: 15 residues. Per the germline V gene, CDR1 is GTSNPN and CDR2 is SVGIG (reference sequence). The V end lost 1 base, the J end lost 1 base, and 13 bases lay between the germline ends. CDR3 nucleotide sequence: TGTGCCTGGAGTGATGAGGGAATCAGGAACACTGAAGCTTTCTTT. Translation gives CAWSDEGIRNTEAFF.

This chain uses TRBV7-8 with TRBJ2-3, with unresolved D. V was cut by 5 bases and J by 4 bases, with 10 bases left in between. The CDR3 consists of 13 residues. Germline CDR1 SGHVS, CDR2 FQNEAQ. The CDR3 is CASSRRGADTQYF. For the CDR3, the DNA is TGTGCCAGCAGCAGGCGAGGAGCAGATACGCAGTATTTT.

About this clone: Other nucleotide sequences in the sample specify the same CDR3. The gene calls are TRBV5-1 and TRBJ1-6, with 7 nucleotides matching TRBD1. This CDR3 has 14 amino acids. The ends lost 4 bases at V and 3 bases at J; junction bases unmatched: 1. Germline loops: CDR1 SGHRS, CDR2 YFSETQ. In nucleotides, the CDR3 is TGCGCCAGCAGCCGGGACAGCTATAATTCACCCCTCCACTTT. Amino acid sequence: CASSRDSYNSPLHF.

The gene calls are TRBV29-1 and TRBJ1-2, with D possibly matching TRBD1 (6 bases). The germline V and J ends were trimmed by 7 bases and 5 bases, with 17 bases remaining between them. The V gene's germline CDR1 is SQVTM and CDR2 ANQGSEA. The CDR3 loop spans 13 amino acids. The CDR3: CSGTQGGGYGYTF. CDR3 nucleotides: TGCAGCGGGACACAGGGAGGGGGTTATGGCTACACCTTC.

This chain joins TRBV5-5 and TRBJ1-4, with no clear D. This CDR3 has 14 residues. V gave up 2 bases and J gave up 3 bases, with 8 bases separating them. From germline, CDR1 is SGHKS and CDR2 YYEKEE (reference sequence). CDR3 protein: CASSLRRANEKLFF. The CDR3 DNA is TGTGCCAGCAGCTTAAGGCGGGCTAATGAAAAACTGTTTTTT.

The V call is TRBV2, the J call TRBJ2-7, with D maybe TRBD1 (6 bases). Per germline, CDR1 SNHLY and CDR2 FYNNEI. V was clipped by 7 bases and J by 3 bases, with 16 bases between them. The CDR3 consists of 14 residues. CDR3 sequence reads: CASKFGTPVYEQYF. CDR3 DNA sequence: TGTGCCAGCAAATTCGGGACACCCGTCTACGAGCAGTACTTC.

This chain uses TRBV5-5 with TRBJ2-3; D remains ambiguous. The V gene's germline CDR1 is SGHKS and CDR2 YYEKEE (reference sequence). This CDR3 contains 11 residues. V gave up 2 bases and J gave up 14 bases, with 12 bases separating them. The CDR3 protein is CASSFLATWYF. The CDR3 DNA follows: TGTGCCAGCAGCTTTCTCGCTACGTGGTATTTT.

V is TRBV11-2 and J is TRBJ1-4, with 8 bases matching TRBD1. Germline V gives CDR1 SGHAT, CDR2 FQNNGV. The CDR3 runs to 16 residues. V lost 2 bases and J lost 8; bases outside the gene matches: 10. The CDR3 is CASSLFEDRVGEKLFF. Here the CDR3 DNA reads TGTGCCAGCAGCTTATTTGAGGACAGGGTGGGGGAAAAACTGTTTTTT.

This clone was recorded once. The chain combines TRBV19 with TRBJ2-3, with 7 bases that match TRBD2. The CDR3 loop spans 12 amino acids. The V gene's germline CDR1 is LNHDA and CDR2 SQIVND (reference sequence). V shed 9 bases, J shed 2 bases, and the junction held 2 bases outside the gene matches. In nucleotides, the CDR3 is TGTGCCAGCGGGAGGACCACAGATACGCAGTATTTT. Translated, it gives CASGRTTDTQYF.

The chain is built from TRBV6-5 and TRBJ2-7, with TRBD2 matching 11 bases. Germline loops: CDR1 MNHEY, CDR2 SVGAGI. Trimming removed 0 bases from V and 7 bases from J; junction bases left unmatched: 5. The CDR3 runs 15 residues. CDR3 protein: CASSYSSSGGREQYF. CDR3 DNA sequence: TGTGCCAGCAGTTACTCTTCTAGCGGGGGGAGGGAGCAGTACTTC.

This clone showed up just a few times. The genes are TRBV7-9 and TRBJ2-1, with a tentative D call TRBD2 (5 bases). This CDR3 region has 16 residues. Trimming removed 5 bases at V and 6 bases at J, with 20 bases between. Germline V lookup: CDR1 SEHNR, CDR2 FQNEAQ (reference sequence). The CDR3 DNA reads TGTGCCAGCAGCGACGTAGGACTCTCCCCCGGCAATGAGCAGTTCTTC. It yields the protein CASSDVGLSPGNEQFF.

The genes are TRBV7-2 and TRBJ1-1, with D maybe TRBD1 (5 bases). The CDR3 runs to 16 residues. Trimming left V 3 bases short and J 5 bases short, with 19 bases between. Germline V CDR1 and CDR2: SGHTA, FQGNSA. CDR3 residues: CASSFAPRVGGTEAFF. CDR3 sequence (DNA): TGTGCCAGCAGCTTCGCACCCAGGGTGGGAGGAACTGAAGCTTTCTTT.

This chain uses TRBV5-4 with TRBJ1-2, with D possibly being TRBD1 (6 bases). The CDR3 has 16 amino acids. The V end lost 4 bases, the J end lost 3 bases, and 19 bases lay between the germline ends. The V gene's germline CDR1 is SGHNT and CDR2 YYREEE (reference sequence). CDR3 amino acids: CASSPPPGHLYYGYTF. DNA for the CDR3: TGTGCCAGCAGCCCCCCCCCGGGACACCTTTACTATGGCTACACCTTC.

The gene calls are TRBV27 and TRBJ1-2, with D unclear. Germline CDR1 MNHEY, CDR2 SMNVEV (reference sequence). CDR3 length equals 13 residues. Trimming removed 5 bases at V and 1 base at J, with 8 bases between. Here the CDR3 reads CASSPADNYGYTF. The CDR3 bases are TGTGCCAGCAGTCCGGCGGATAACTATGGCTACACCTTC.

V usage is TRBV27 and J usage is TRBJ1-2, with 7 bases matching TRBD1. Trimming took 6 bases from V and 6 from J; bases not matched to a gene: 7. The germline CDR1 and CDR2 sequences are MNHEY and SMNVEV (reference sequence). The CDR3 runs 13 residues. CDR3 bases: TGTGCCAGCAGCCCTAGACAGGGCAATGGCTACACCTTC. Protein: CASSPRQGNGYTF.

This rearrangement joins TRBV7-8 to TRBJ1-6, with 10 bases identical to TRBD1. The CDR3 has 17 amino acids. After removal of 5 bases from V and 3 bases from J, the junction contained 7 bases not matched to a gene. Germline-derived CDR1 and CDR2 are SGHVS and FQNEAQ. In DNA form, the CDR3 reads TGTGCCAGCAGCCCCGGGACAGGGGCCCACTATAATTCACCCCTCCACTTT. Protein: CASSPGTGAHYNSPLHF.